Listed below are T cell receptor beta chains from one sample, sequenced in a study of cytomegalovirus exposure and HLA in healthy donors. Profiled with immunoSEQ multiplex PCR; TCRdb holds only in-frame clones, not every one. Here the sample spans more than 150,000 clones, 88% being singletons. Input material: PBMCs. Every receptor here comes from a young man in good health and CMV-seronegative. Both conserved end residues are part of each CDR3. The D gene is left open where the match is weak. Clone size is not always given. Where it is, it says once, few, many or a class for expanded clones.

J,V,D,size,DNA,CDR3
TRBJ2-2,TRBV5-6,-,-,TGTGCCAGCAGCTCCCAGGGAACCGGGGAGCTGTTTTTT,CASSSQGTGELFF
TRBJ2-1,TRBV6-5,-,once,TGTGCCAGCAGTTACGGGGGGAGCTCCTACAATGAGCAGTTCTTC,CASSYGGSSYNEQFF
TRBJ1-1,TRBV27,-,-,TGTGCCAGCAGTTTGACTCAGGGGAGTGACACTGAAGCTTTCTTT,CASSLTQGSDTEAFF
TRBJ2-1,TRBV4-1,TRBD2,-,TGCGCCAGCAGCGCCCCGAGGACTAGCGGGAGGCCTAACAATGAGCAGTTCTTC,CASSAPRTSGRPNNEQFF
TRBJ2-4,TRBV2,TRBD2,once,TGTGCCAGCAGTGAAGATGGTAGCGGGGGTTGGGCCAAAAACATTCAGTACTTC,CASSEDGSGGWAKNIQYF
TRBJ1-1,TRBV2,TRBD1,-,TGTGCCAGCAGTGAGACAGGGTGGGGGACTGAAGCTTTCTTT,CASSETGWGTEAFF
TRBJ1-1,TRBV2,-,-,TGTGCCAGCTCCCCCCGAAGGGGATTGAACACTGAAGCTTTCTTT,CASSPRRGLNTEAFF
TRBJ2-5,TRBV19,TRBD2,-,TGTGCCAGTACTTTTAGCGGGGTCCAAGAGACCCAGTACTTC,CASTFSGVQETQYF
TRBJ2-1,TRBV4-1,TRBD2,-,TGCGCCAGCAGCCAAGCCCAACGAGGACTAGCGGGAGGGCTTAGGGAGCAGTTCTTC,CASSQAQRGLAGGLREQFF
TRBJ2-7,TRBV7-6,TRBD2,once,TGTGCCAGCAGCTTCGGGGGGGGATACGAGCAGTACTTC,CASSFGGGYEQYF
TRBJ1-1,TRBV29-1,-,-,TGCAGCGTCGCCCTTATGGAGCGGACTGAAGCTTTCTTT,CSVALMERTEAFF
TRBJ1-1,TRBV10-3,TRBD1,-,TGTGCCATCAGCCAGGACAGGGAGGCTTTCTTT,CAISQDREAFF
TRBJ2-6,TRBV7-2,-,-,TGTGCCAGCAGCTTAGGGCTGGCTGGGGCCAACGTCCTGACTTTC,CASSLGLAGANVLTF
TRBJ1-1,TRBV11-2,-,-,TGTGCCAGCAGCTTAGGGGGGCGCGAATTTGAAGCTTTCTTT,CASSLGGREFEAFF
TRBJ2-1,TRBV13,-,-,TGTGCCAGCAGTTTTTCCATCCTTCTTTCAGTAGCCGATGACCAAAACAATGAGCAGTTCTTC,CASSFSILLSVADDQNNEQFF
TRBJ2-1,TRBV5-6,TRBD1,-,TGTGCCAGCAGTCGTGTGGGACAGTTCCATGAGCAGTTCTTC,CASSRVGQFHEQFF
TRBJ1-1,TRBV6-5,-,-,TGTGCCAGCAGCCTGACGGGAGACCTGAACACTGAAGCTTTCTTT,CASSLTGDLNTEAFF
TRBJ1-6,TRBV5-6,-,-,TGTGCCAGCAGCTTCGGTTCCTATAATTCACCCCTCCACTTT,CASSFGSYNSPLHF
TRBJ1-6,TRBV18,-,-,TGTGCCAGCTCACCAGGGGGCATTTCTTCACCCCTCCACTTT,CASSPGGISSPLHF
TRBJ2-5,TRBV11-2,-,once,TGTGCCAGCAGCGTCCTTACCGGCCAAGAGACCCAGTACTTC,CASSVLTGQETQYF
TRBJ2-4,TRBV20-1,TRBD2,-,TGCAGTGCCCCGGGGGGAAGCAATCAGTACTTC,CSAPGGSNQYF
TRBJ2-2,TRBV2,-,-,TGTGCCAGCAGTACCCCACTGGTACAGGGCAACACCGGGGAGCTGTTTTTT,CASSTPLVQGNTGELFF
TRBJ1-5,TRBV7-9,TRBD1,-,TGTGCCAGCAGCTTCGGGACAGGAGCCAATCAGCCCCAGCATTTT,CASSFGTGANQPQHF
TRBJ1-4,TRBV7-2,-,few,TGTGCCAGCAGCTTAGCGCGCGTTCTCGGTAATGAAAAACTGTTTTTT,CASSLARVLGNEKLFF
TRBJ1-4,TRBV27,-,-,TGTGCCAGCAGTCCTCTCCCGGGATCTAGTAGTGAAAAACTGTTTTTT,CASSPLPGSSSEKLFF
TRBJ2-1,TRBV7-6,TRBD2,-,TGTGCCAGCAGCGTTACTAGCGGAGCACTCCATGAGCAGTTCTTC,CASSVTSGALHEQFF
TRBJ1-2,TRBV2,-,-,TGTGCCAGCCCGTATAACTATGGCTACACCTTC,CASPYNYGYTF
TRBJ1-2,TRBV2,-,few,TGTGCCAGCAGCCTCGGTCCCCTCTATGGCTACACCTTC,CASSLGPLYGYTF
TRBJ1-5,TRBV15,-,-,TGTGCCACCAGCAGAGGTTACGGTAAGGACAGCCTAAATCAGCCCCAGCATTTT,CATSRGYGKDSLNQPQHF
TRBJ2-2,TRBV7-2,TRBD1,once,TGTGCCAGCAGCCCGACAGGGGGGGGCGGGGAGCTGTTTTTT,CASSPTGGGGELFF
TRBJ1-4,TRBV5-1,-,-,TGCGCCAGCCAGCGGTCTCAGGAGAATGAAAAACTGTTTTTT,CASQRSQENEKLFF
TRBJ2-2,TRBV13,-,-,TGTGCCAGCAGCGCGTTCCAGGGCGGGGAGCTGTTTTTT,CASSAFQGGELFF
TRBJ1-4,TRBV6-5,-,-,TGTGCCAGCAGGGACAGAACTAATGAAAAACTGTTTTTT,CASRDRTNEKLFF
TRBJ1-3,TRBV7-2,-,-,TGTGCCAGCAGCTTGCGGCAGGGGAAGGACACCATATATTTT,CASSLRQGKDTIYF
TRBJ2-2,TRBV6-1,-,-,-,CASRYLRAGELFF
TRBJ2-7,TRBV27,-,-,TGTGCCAGCAGTTACCAGGGCGGCGAGCAGTACTTC,CASSYQGGEQYF
TRBJ2-3,TRBV7-2,-,-,TGTGCCAGCAGCTTAGCGGGAGCTACGCAGTATTTT,CASSLAGATQYF